Following are 13 T cell receptor beta chains from one sample sequenced in a study of beta chain features in type 1 diabetes. Investigators reverse transcribed all isolated RNA, so they sequenced expressed TCRB transcripts. TCRdb's table, derived via immunoSEQ multiplex PCR, lists solely in-frame clones and lacks some. The repertoire holds around 310,000 clones, with approximately 10% as singletons. Sample: naive CD4+ T cells from blood. The receptors shown here come from a woman under 40 in good health.

This clone appeared a few times. The genes are TRBV2 and TRBJ2-3; 7 nucleotides match TRBD2. Per the germline V gene, CDR1 is SNHLY and CDR2 is FYNNEI. The trim removed 7 bases at V and 2 bases at J, leaving 9 bases unmatched. The CDR3 loop spans 15 amino acids. CDR3 nucleotides: TGTGCCAGCATCACCGGGGGGTCCCTCACAGATACGCAGTATTTT. Translated: CASITGGSLTDTQYF.

This clone appeared a few times. The chain recombines TRBV11-1 with TRBJ2-5, with TRBD1 as a possible D gene (5 bases). The V end lost 2 bases, the J end lost 4 bases, and 11 bases lay between the germline ends. Germline CDR1 is SGHAT and CDR2 is FQDESV (reference sequence). This CDR3 comprises 14 residues. CDR3 coding DNA: TGTGCCAGCAGCTTACAGGGTTGGGCAGAGACCCAGTACTTC. It specifies CASSLQGWAETQYF.

This clone was recorded a few times. The chain is built from TRBV7-2 and TRBJ2-2; TRBD2 aligns across 7 bases. Germline V gene lookup returns CDR1 SGHTA and CDR2 FQGNSA. The CDR3 sequence is 14 residues long. V trimming: 6 bases; J trimming: 8 bases; junction bases outside the gene matches: 9. The CDR3 DNA follows: TGTGCCAGCAGTTGGGCGGGAGCCCCAGGGGAGCTGTTTTTT. This encodes CASSWAGAPGELFF.

The chain links TRBV7-3 to TRBJ2-3, with TRBD2 matching 9 bases. CDR1 is SGHTA, CDR2 FQGTGA, per germline. This CDR3 is built from 15 residues. The junction had 3 bases not matched to a gene; V was cut back by 5 bases and J by 0 bases. The CDR3 DNA is TGTGCCAGCAGCATTACTAGCGGGAGCACAGATACGCAGTATTTT. It yields the protein CASSITSGSTDTQYF.

The J gene is TRBJ2-5, the V gene TRBV7-2; 9 bases align to TRBD1. The CDR3 has 14 amino acids. Trimming cost V 3 bases and J 2 bases; bases outside gene matches: 1. CDR1 SGHTA and CDR2 FQGNSA come from the germline V gene. The CDR3 reads CASSFGQGQETQYF. Here the CDR3 DNA reads TGTGCCAGCAGCTTCGGACAGGGGCAAGAGACCCAGTACTTC.

This clone was detected only a few times. The chain employs TRBV25-1 and TRBJ2-1, with 10 bases identical to TRBD2. The J segment lost 10 bases and the V segment lost 8 bases, leaving 11 bases of the junction unmatched. Germline loops: CDR1 MGHDK, CDR2 SYGVNS. CDR3 length: 14 amino acids. The CDR3 nucleotides are TGTGCCAGCGGGGGACTAGCGACCCTTAGGGAGCAGTTCTTC. It encodes CASGGLATLREQFF.

The CDR3 DNA sequence: TGCGCCAGCGCGGGAGCTCTGGCGATTAGCTCCTACAATGAGCAGTTCTTC. Encoded protein: CASAGALAISSYNEQFF. The genes are TRBV5-1 and TRBJ2-1; 7 nucleotides agree with TRBD2. Germline V gene sequence: CDR1 SGHRS, CDR2 YFSETQ. V was clipped by 7 bases and J by 0 bases; unmatched bases: 13. The CDR3 sequence is 17 residues long.

The V call is TRBV28, the J call TRBJ2-7; a possible D gene is TRBD1 (5 bases). V dropped 5 bases and J dropped 5 bases, with 25 bases sitting between them. Germline CDR1 reads MDHEN; CDR2 reads SYDVKM. This CDR3 spans 17 amino acids. The CDR3 DNA reads TGTGCCAGCAGTCCGCGAAGATTTTGGGGCGCGCTGCACGAGCAGTACTTC. It specifies CASSPRRFWGALHEQYF.

In this sample, this clone turned up a few times. The gene calls are TRBV2 and TRBJ2-3; TRBD1 is a possible D gene (6 bases). The V gene lost 5 bases and the J gene lost 6 bases, with 9 bases spanning the gap. Germline V gene data show CDR1 as SNHLY and CDR2 as FYNNEI. CDR3 length: 12 amino acids. The CDR3 spells CASSRQGDTQYF. DNA of the CDR3: TGTGCCAGCAGTCGGCAGGGGGATACGCAGTATTTT.

The rearrangement joins TRBV4-1 to TRBJ2-2, with TRBD2 as a possible D gene (6 bases). V was cut by 3 bases and J by 5 bases, with 19 bases left in between. The germline V gene has CDR1 MGHRA and CDR2 YSYEKL. The CDR3 totals 17 residues. The CDR3 DNA reads as TGCGCCAGCAGCCACCCCTGGGCTAGCGCGGGAACCGGGGAGCTGTTTTTT. This encodes CASSHPWASAGTGELFF.

Ten or more counts support this clone. In DNA, the CDR3 is TGTGCCAGCAGCTTAGAGCGGGAAGAGACCCAGTACTTC. It translates to CASSLEREETQYF. The chain joins TRBV7-9 to TRBJ2-5, with TRBD2 as a possible D gene (6 bases). The V end lost 1 base, the J end lost 3 bases, and 6 bases lay between the germline ends. The CDR3 contains 13 residues. The germline gives CDR1 SEHNR, CDR2 FQNEAQ (reference sequence). Full variable domain (remainder filled in from reference TRBV7-9 and TRBJ2-5): DTGVSQNPRHKITKRGQNVTFRCDPISEHNRLYWYRQTLGQGPEFLTYFQNEAQLEKSRLLSDRFSAERPKGSFSTLEIQRTEQGDSAMYLCASSLEREETQYFGPGTRLLVL.

This clone occurred a few times. The V gene is TRBV18, the J gene TRBJ2-3; 10 bases match TRBD2. CDR1 is KGHSH, CDR2 LQKENI, per germline. Losses at the gene ends were 8 bases for V and 0 bases for J; bases not matched to a gene: 5. This CDR3 has 15 residues. CDR3 sequence: CASVLTSGSTDTQYF. CDR3 DNA: TGTGCCAGCGTCCTGACTAGCGGGAGCACAGATACGCAGTATTTT.

V is TRBV30 and J is TRBJ2-3; a possible D gene is TRBD2 (7 bases). This CDR3 comprises 16 residues. V was pared by 3 bases and J by 2 bases, with 18 bases between. CDR1 is GTSNPN, CDR2 SVGIG, per germline (reference sequence). The CDR3 sequence is CAWSQVRGRDTDTQYF. The CDR3 coding sequence is TGTGCCTGGAGCCAAGTAAGGGGGAGGGACACAGATACGCAGTATTTT.